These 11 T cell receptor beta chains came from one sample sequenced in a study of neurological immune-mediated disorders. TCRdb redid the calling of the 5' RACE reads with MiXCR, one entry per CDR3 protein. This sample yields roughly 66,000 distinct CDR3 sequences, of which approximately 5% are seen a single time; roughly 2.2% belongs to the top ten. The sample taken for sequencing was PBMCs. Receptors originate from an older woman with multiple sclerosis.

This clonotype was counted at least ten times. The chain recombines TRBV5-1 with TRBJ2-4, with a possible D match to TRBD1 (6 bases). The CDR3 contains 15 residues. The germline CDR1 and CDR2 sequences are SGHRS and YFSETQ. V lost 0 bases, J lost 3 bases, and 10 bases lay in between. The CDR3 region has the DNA TGCGCCAGCAGCTTGGCCGACAGGATCAAAAACATTCAGTACTTC. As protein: CASSLADRIKNIQYF. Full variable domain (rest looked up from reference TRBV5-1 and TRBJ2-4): KAGVTQTPRYLIKTRGQQVTLSCSPISGHRSVSWYQQTPGQGLQFLFEYFSETQRNKGNFPGRFSGRQFSNSRSEMNVSTLELGDSALYLCASSLADRIKNIQYFGAGTRLSVL.

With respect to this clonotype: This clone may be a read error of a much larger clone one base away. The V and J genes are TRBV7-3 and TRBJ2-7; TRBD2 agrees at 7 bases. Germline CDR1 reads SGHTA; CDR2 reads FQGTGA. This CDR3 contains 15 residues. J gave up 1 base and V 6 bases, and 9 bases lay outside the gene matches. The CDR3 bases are TGTGCCAGCAGTCTTCTAGCGGAGAGATCCTACGAGCAGTACTTC. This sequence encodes CASSLLAERSYEQYF.

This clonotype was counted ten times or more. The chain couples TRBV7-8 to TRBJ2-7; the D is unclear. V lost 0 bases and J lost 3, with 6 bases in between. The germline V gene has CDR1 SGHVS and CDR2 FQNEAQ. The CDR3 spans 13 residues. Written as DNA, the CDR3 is TGTGCCAGCAGCTTAGCAGAAAACTACGAGCAGTACTTC. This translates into CASSLAENYEQYF.

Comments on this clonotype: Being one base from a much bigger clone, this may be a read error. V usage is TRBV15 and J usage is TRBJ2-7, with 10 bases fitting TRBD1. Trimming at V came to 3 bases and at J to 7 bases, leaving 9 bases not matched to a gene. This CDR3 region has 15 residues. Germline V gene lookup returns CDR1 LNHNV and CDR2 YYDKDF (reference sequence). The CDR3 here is CATSSWGQGMEEQYF. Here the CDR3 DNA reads TGTGCCACCAGCAGTTGGGGACAGGGGATGGAAGAGCAGTACTTC. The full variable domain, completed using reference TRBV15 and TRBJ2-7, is DAMVIQNPRYQVTQFGKPVTLSCSQTLNHNVMYWYQQKSSQAPKLLFHYYDKDFNNEADTPDNFQSRRPNTSFCFLDIRSPGLGDTAMYLCATSSWGQGMEEQYFGPGTRLTVT.

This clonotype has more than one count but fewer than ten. The CDR3 region is CASSQITSDYNEQFF. For the CDR3, the DNA is TGTGCCAGCAGCCAAATAACTAGCGACTACAATGAGCAGTTCTTC. The chain employs TRBV3-1 and TRBJ2-1, with 7 bases fitting TRBD2. Unmatched junction bases numbered 4, after V lost 2 bases and J lost 3 bases. The CDR3 contains 15 residues. Germline-derived CDR1 and CDR2 are LGHDT and YNNKEL (reference sequence).

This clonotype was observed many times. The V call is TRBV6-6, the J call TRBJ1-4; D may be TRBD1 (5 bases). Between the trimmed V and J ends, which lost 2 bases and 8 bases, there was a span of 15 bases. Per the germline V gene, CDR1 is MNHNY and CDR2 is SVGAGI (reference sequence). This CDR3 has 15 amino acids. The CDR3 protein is CASSYDAGIGEKLFF. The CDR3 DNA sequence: TGTGCCAGCAGTTACGATGCAGGGATTGGCGAAAAACTGTTTTTT.

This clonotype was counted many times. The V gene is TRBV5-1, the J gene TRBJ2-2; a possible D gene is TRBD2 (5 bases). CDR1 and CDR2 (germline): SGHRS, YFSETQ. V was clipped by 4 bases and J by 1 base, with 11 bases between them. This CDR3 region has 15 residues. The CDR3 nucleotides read TGCGCCAGCAGCGTAATAGCGATGAACACCGGGGAGCTGTTTTTT. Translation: CASSVIAMNTGELFF.

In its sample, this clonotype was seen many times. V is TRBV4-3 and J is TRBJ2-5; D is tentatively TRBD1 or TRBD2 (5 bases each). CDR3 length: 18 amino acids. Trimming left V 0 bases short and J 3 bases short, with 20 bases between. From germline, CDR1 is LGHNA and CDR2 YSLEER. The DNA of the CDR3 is TGCGCCAGCAGCCAAGACCTGAATCCTCGAGGGGCCGAAGAGACCCAGTACTTC. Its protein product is CASSQDLNPRGAEETQYF.

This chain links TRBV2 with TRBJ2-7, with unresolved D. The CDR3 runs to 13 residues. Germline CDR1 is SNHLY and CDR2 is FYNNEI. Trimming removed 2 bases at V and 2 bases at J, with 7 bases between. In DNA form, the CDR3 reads TGTGCCAGCAGTGAATTAGGAACCTACGAGCAGTACTTC. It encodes CASSELGTYEQYF.

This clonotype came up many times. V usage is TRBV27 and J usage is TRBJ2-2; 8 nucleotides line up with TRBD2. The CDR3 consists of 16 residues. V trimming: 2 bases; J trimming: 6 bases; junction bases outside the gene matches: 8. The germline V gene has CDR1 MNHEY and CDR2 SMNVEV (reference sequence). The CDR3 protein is CASSLSLAGGAGELFF. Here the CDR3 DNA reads TGTGCCAGCAGTTTAAGTCTGGCGGGAGGAGCCGGGGAGCTGTTTTTT.

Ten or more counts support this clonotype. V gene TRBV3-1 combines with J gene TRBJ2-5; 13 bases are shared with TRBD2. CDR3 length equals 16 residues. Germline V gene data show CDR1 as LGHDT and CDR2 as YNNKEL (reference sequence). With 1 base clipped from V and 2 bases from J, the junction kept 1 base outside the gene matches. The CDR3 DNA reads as TGTGCCAGCAGCCAAGGGGGACTAGCGGGACAAGAGACCCAGTACTTC. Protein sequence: CASSQGGLAGQETQYF.